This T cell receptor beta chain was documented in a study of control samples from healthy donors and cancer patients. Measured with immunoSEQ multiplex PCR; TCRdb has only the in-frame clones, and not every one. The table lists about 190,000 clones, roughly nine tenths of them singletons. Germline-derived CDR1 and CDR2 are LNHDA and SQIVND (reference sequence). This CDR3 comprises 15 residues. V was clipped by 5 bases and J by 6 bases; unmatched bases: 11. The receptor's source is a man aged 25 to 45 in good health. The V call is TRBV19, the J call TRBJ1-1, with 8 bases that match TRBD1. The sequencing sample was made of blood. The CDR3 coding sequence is TGTGCCAGTAGTTTCCCGACAGGGGTGGGGGCTGAAGCTTTCTTT. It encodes CASSFPTGVGAEAFF.